This T cell receptor (beta chain) was observed in a study of blood T cell repertoires in COVID-19. Assay: immunoSEQ multiplex PCR; the TCRdb copy retains only in-frame clones and omits some. The sample lists about 140,000 clones, about four fifths occurring once. CDR3 size: 15 residues. Trimming removed 2 bases from V and 4 bases from J, with 9 bases in between. CDR1 and CDR2 (germline): SGHTA, FQGTGA. The receptor's source is a human donor in a cohort sampled during active COVID-19. The specimen sequenced was peripheral blood. The chain carries TRBV7-3 and TRBJ2-6; D remains unclear. CDR3 in amino acids: CASSLGPVGANVLTF. As DNA, the CDR3 is TGTGCCAGCAGCTTAGGGCCCGTCGGGGCCAACGTCCTGACTTTC.